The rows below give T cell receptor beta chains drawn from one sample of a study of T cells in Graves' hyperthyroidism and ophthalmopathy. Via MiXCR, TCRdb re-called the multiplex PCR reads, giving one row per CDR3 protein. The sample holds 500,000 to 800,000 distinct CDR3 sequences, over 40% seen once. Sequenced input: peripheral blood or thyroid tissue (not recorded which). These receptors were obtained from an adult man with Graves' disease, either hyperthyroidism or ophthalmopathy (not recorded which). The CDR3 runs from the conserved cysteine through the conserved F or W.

cdr3_aa: CASSIYGDYEQYF
j_call: TRBJ2-7
v_call: TRBV19

cdr3_aa: CASSRSASGAETQYF
j_call: TRBJ2-5
v_call: TRBV7-2

cdr3_aa: CASSPGGVKNTEAFF
j_call: TRBJ1-1
v_call: TRBV19

cdr3_aa: CSAISGQANTEAFF
j_call: TRBJ1-1
v_call: TRBV20-1

cdr3_aa: CSAEGTDSVEAFF
j_call: TRBJ1-1
v_call: TRBV20-1

cdr3_aa: CAISESVGLRTGELFF
j_call: TRBJ2-2
v_call: TRBV10-3

cdr3_aa: CASSLSFAQGEAFF
j_call: TRBJ1-1
v_call: TRBV5-1

cdr3_aa: CASSDPGRDQPQHF
j_call: TRBJ1-5
v_call: TRBV24-1

cdr3_aa: CASLHQNTGELFF
j_call: TRBJ2-2
v_call: TRBV6-5

cdr3_aa: CASSQTDRNAYQETQYF
j_call: TRBJ2-5
v_call: TRBV18

cdr3_aa: CASSIVWGTYEQYF
j_call: TRBJ2-7
v_call: TRBV19

cdr3_aa: CASSLTDREAFF
j_call: TRBJ1-1
v_call: TRBV7-9

cdr3_aa: CASSLGGRMNTEAFF
j_call: TRBJ1-1
v_call: TRBV7-9

cdr3_aa: CASRGSNNQPQHF
j_call: TRBJ1-5
v_call: TRBV2

cdr3_aa: CASSPQLPDRDEKLFF
j_call: TRBJ1-4
v_call: TRBV7-9

cdr3_aa: CASSESGAPYEQYF
j_call: TRBJ2-7
v_call: TRBV5-1

cdr3_aa: CASSLESGSGTRSNQPQHF
j_call: TRBJ1-5
v_call: TRBV7-3

cdr3_aa: CANSTNTEAFF
j_call: TRBJ1-1
v_call: TRBV7-9

cdr3_aa: CASQGRYGYTF
j_call: TRBJ1-2
v_call: TRBV19

cdr3_aa: CASSVSLNTGELFF
j_call: TRBJ2-2
v_call: TRBV7-9

cdr3_aa: CASSVQGRSTGELFF
j_call: TRBJ2-2
v_call: TRBV2

cdr3_aa: CATSRVSGGDVLTF
j_call: TRBJ2-6
v_call: TRBV15

cdr3_aa: CASRGATGGNQPQHF
j_call: TRBJ1-5
v_call: TRBV2

cdr3_aa: CASSQESLAGKETQYF
j_call: TRBJ2-5
v_call: TRBV5-1

cdr3_aa: CASSQSVQGRGETQYF
j_call: TRBJ2-5
v_call: TRBV7-6

cdr3_aa: CSARSRGGTEAFF
j_call: TRBJ1-1
v_call: TRBV20-1

cdr3_aa: CASSEGSTDPTYEQYF
j_call: TRBJ2-7
v_call: TRBV13

cdr3_aa: CSAGTSSGANVLTF
j_call: TRBJ2-6
v_call: TRBV20-1

cdr3_aa: CASSQEFGDYGYTF
j_call: TRBJ1-2
v_call: TRBV4-2

cdr3_aa: CAGRGPQETQYF
j_call: TRBJ2-5
v_call: TRBV6-2/TRBV6-3

cdr3_aa: CASSLYEGNSPLHF
j_call: TRBJ1-6
v_call: TRBV5-1

cdr3_aa: CSAWPGAPNTEAFF
j_call: TRBJ1-1
v_call: TRBV29-1

cdr3_aa: CATSDSGGRSETQYF
j_call: TRBJ2-5
v_call: TRBV24-1

cdr3_aa: CSVPRGGDSPLHF
j_call: TRBJ1-6
v_call: TRBV29-1

cdr3_aa: CASSESLSGTEKNTEAFF
j_call: TRBJ1-1
v_call: TRBV25-1

cdr3_aa: CASSDPGSGGYTF
j_call: TRBJ1-2
v_call: TRBV6-4

cdr3_aa: CASSQESRGLYYGYTF
j_call: TRBJ1-2
v_call: TRBV7-8

cdr3_aa: CASSKSRLGNQPQHF
j_call: TRBJ1-5
v_call: TRBV19

cdr3_aa: CSVGAIGLAGETQYF
j_call: TRBJ2-5
v_call: TRBV29-1

cdr3_aa: CASKNIQGNYGYTF
j_call: TRBJ1-2
v_call: TRBV19

cdr3_aa: CSADGEKETQYF
j_call: TRBJ2-5
v_call: TRBV20-1

cdr3_aa: CAWSPPTGGYQPQHF
j_call: TRBJ1-5
v_call: TRBV7-2